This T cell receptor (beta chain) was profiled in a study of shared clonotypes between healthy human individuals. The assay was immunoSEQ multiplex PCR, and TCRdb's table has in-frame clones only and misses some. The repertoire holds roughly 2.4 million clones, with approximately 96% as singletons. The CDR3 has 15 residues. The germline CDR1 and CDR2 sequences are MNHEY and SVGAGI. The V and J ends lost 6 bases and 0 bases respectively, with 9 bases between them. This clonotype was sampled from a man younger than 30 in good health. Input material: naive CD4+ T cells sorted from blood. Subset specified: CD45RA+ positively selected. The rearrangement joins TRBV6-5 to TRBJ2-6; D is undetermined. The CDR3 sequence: CASSRPNSGANVLTF. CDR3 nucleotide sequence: TGTGCCAGCAGCCGACCAAACTCTGGGGCCAACGTCCTGACTTTC.